This T cell receptor beta chain was found in a study of siplizumab effects on memory and regulatory T cells. Regarding the study as a whole: Most proliferating CD4+ or CD8+ clones, roughly 75-97%, had no naive or memory assignment.

A word on this clone: No antigen is known for it.

Some clones are missing from TCRdb's copy, which holds only in-frame ones; the method was immunoSEQ multiplex PCR. This sample has some 110,000 clones, with around 93% found just once. This sequence was found in a human donor in good health. Sequencing used CD4+ T cells sorted from blood.

The CDR3 sequence is CAISLTPTGPYEQYF. DNA for the CDR3: TGTGCCATCAGCCTCACCCCGACAGGCCCCTACGAGCAGTACTTC. The rearrangement joins TRBV10-3 to TRBJ2-7; tentative D call: TRBD1 (6 bases). CDR1 is ENHRY, CDR2 SYGVKD, per germline. The CDR3 is made up of 15 amino acids. Trimming cost V 6 bases and J 2 bases, with 17 bases left between them.